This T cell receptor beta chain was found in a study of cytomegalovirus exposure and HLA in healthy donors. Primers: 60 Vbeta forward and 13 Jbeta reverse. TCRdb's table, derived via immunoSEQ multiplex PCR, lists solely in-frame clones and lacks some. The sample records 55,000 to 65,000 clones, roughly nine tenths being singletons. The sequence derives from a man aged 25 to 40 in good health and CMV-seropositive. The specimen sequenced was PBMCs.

CDR3 sequence (DNA): TGCGCCAGCGCCGGACAGGGAAGAACAGATACGCAGTATTTT. It codes for CASAGQGRTDTQYF. The rearrangement joins TRBV10-2 to TRBJ2-3, with 8 nucleotides matching TRBD1. The CDR3 consists of 14 residues. Germline V CDR1 and CDR2: WSHSY, SAAADI. V lost 8 bases to trimming and J lost 3 bases; unmatched junction nucleotides: 7.